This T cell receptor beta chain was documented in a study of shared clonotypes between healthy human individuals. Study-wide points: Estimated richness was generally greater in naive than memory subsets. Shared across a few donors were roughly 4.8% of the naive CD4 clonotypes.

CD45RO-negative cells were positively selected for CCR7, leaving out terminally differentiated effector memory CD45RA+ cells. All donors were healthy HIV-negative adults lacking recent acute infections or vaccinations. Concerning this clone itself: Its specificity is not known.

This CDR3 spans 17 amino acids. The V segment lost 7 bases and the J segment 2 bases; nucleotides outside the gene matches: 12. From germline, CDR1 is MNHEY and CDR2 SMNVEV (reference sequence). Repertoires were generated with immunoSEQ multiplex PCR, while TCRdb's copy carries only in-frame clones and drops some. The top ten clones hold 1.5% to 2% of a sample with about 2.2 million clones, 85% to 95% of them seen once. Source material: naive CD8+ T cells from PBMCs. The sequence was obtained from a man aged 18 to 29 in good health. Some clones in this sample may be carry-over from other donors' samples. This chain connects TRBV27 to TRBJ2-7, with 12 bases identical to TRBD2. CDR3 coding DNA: TGTGCCAGCATCGGCCTAGCGGGAGGGCCGACCCCCTACGAGCAGTACTTC. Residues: CASIGLAGGPTPYEQYF.